This TCR beta chain is from a study of Graves' ophthalmopathy and Graves' hyperthyroidism. The overall study: Hyperthyroidism is called stable when no ophthalmopathy develops within 18 months of follow-up.

About this clonotype: Its target is not known. A much larger clone lies a single base off, so this may be a read error.

Notes on the study in general: For predicting ophthalmopathy progression, the model had more than 60% sensitivity and roughly 76% specificity.

V was trimmed by 6 bases and J by 0 bases, leaving 12 bases between them. Germline V gene sequence: CDR1 ENHRY, CDR2 SYGVKD. There are 15 residues in the CDR3. Patients were excluded if they had other autoimmune diseases or uncontrolled infections, and likewise if pregnancy or lactation applied. RNA transcripts provided the template for amplifying TCR beta CDR3 regions. First-round RT-PCR with HTBI primers preceded a second-round multiplex PCR. TCRdb itself ran the multiplex PCR reads through MiXCR, one entry per CDR3 protein. The data contain over a million distinct CDR3 sequences, roughly 35% of them singletons.

The sequenced material came from peripheral blood or thyroid tissue (not recorded which). The TCR was taken from an adult man with Graves' hyperthyroidism. V gene TRBV10-3 combines with J gene TRBJ1-5; D unresolved. The CDR3 region has the DNA TGTGCCATCAGCCCCGCCCCGAATAGCAATCAGCCCCAGCATTTT. Translated, it gives CAISPAPNSNQPQHF.